Shown below are 17 T cell receptor beta chains from a single sample sequenced in a study of T cell responses to AZD1222 COVID-19 vaccine. Profiled with immunoSEQ multiplex PCR; TCRdb holds only in-frame clones, not every one. The top ten hold approximately 3% of the sample, which has about 110,000 clones, about 90% seen once. The source was peripheral blood, collected on day 0 of AZD1222 vaccination. Receptor source: an adult in good health.

The chain combines TRBV3-1 (or the pseudogene TRBV3-2) with TRBJ2-2; the D is unclear. Trimming left V 4 bases short and J 3 bases short, with 9 bases between. This CDR3 has 14 residues. Germline V gene lookup returns CDR1 LGHDT and CDR2 YNNKEL (reference sequence). For the CDR3, the DNA is TGTGCCAGCAGCCTACTCCGGGACACCGGGGAGCTGTTTTTT. Encoded protein: CASSLLRDTGELFF.

V usage is TRBV15 and J usage is TRBJ1-3; D ambiguous. CDR1 is LNHNV and CDR2 is YYDKDF in the germline V gene (reference sequence). CDR3 size: 13 residues. With 1 base removed from V and 8 bases from J, the gap between germline ends came to 9 bases. This CDR3 reads CATSRALMDTIYF. The CDR3 DNA is TGTGCCACCAGCAGAGCCCTCATGGACACCATATATTTT.

This clone was recorded only once. The rearrangement links TRBV10-3 to TRBJ2-7, with a possible D match to TRBD1 (6 bases). Trimming shortened V by 6 bases and J by 3 bases, and 21 bases separated the two germline ends. The CDR3 contains 16 residues. Germline V gene lookup returns CDR1 ENHRY and CDR2 SYGVKD. This CDR3 reads CAISGRTDSSFYEQYF. In DNA, the CDR3 is TGTGCCATCAGCGGAAGGACGGACAGTTCATTCTACGAGCAGTACTTC.

As for this clone: One junction end does not reproduce the germline sequence, and a read error may be involved. In DNA, the CDR3 is TGTGCTAGCAGCTTAGATTACCAAGAGACCCAGTACTTC. Encoded protein: CASSLDYQETQYF. The V call is TRBV7-7, the J call TRBJ2-5; D unclear. Germline CDR1 is SSHAT and CDR2 is FNYEAQ (reference sequence). CDR3 length: 13 residues.

The gene calls are TRBV15 and TRBJ1-2; D ambiguous. V was trimmed by 8 bases and J by 3 bases, leaving 16 bases between them. The CDR3 has 14 amino acids. Looked up from germline, CDR1 is LNHNV and CDR2 is YYDKDF (reference sequence). CDR3 amino acids: CATGWGEVYYGYTF. CDR3 in DNA: TGTGCCACCGGTTGGGGAGAAGTGTACTATGGCTACACCTTC.

The J gene is TRBJ1-2, the V gene TRBV6-6, with 7 bases lining up with TRBD1. From germline, CDR1 is MNHNY and CDR2 SVGAGI (reference sequence). The V segment lost 2 bases and the J segment 8 bases; nucleotides outside the gene matches: 11. This CDR3 has 15 amino acids. The CDR3 coding sequence is TGTGCCAGCAGTTACGGGGGACAGAACCCCCTGGGCTACACCTTC. Translated: CASSYGGQNPLGYTF.

The chain joins TRBV9 to TRBJ2-7, with 11 bases that match TRBD2. This CDR3 has 15 residues. V lost 4 bases and J lost 5; bases outside the gene matches: 8. CDR1 and CDR2 from the germline V gene are SGDLS and YYNGEE. CDR3 amino acids: CASSPRPSGGHEQYF. The CDR3 DNA follows: TGTGCCAGCAGCCCAAGGCCTAGCGGGGGGCACGAGCAGTACTTC.

The chain recombines TRBV12-3 or TRBV12-4 with TRBJ2-1; no reliable D call. This CDR3 is 13 amino acids long. V was trimmed by 6 bases and J by 2 bases, leaving 8 bases between them. The CDR3 region has the DNA TGTGCCAGCAGATCTGGAACCTACAATGAGCAGTTCTTC. Protein: CASRSGTYNEQFF.

DNA of the CDR3: TGTGCCAGCAGTTCCACGGGGGACAGGGGGCGCAATGAGCAGTTCTTC. Protein: CASSSTGDRGRNEQFF. This chain connects TRBV6-5 to TRBJ2-1, with 12 bases matching TRBD1. Germline trimming cut 4 bases from V and 6 bases from J; bases unmatched to any gene: 7. The CDR3 sequence is 16 residues long. Per germline, CDR1 MNHEY and CDR2 SVGAGI.

This rearrangement joins TRBV6-2 or TRBV6-3 to TRBJ1-2; TRBD1 agrees at 8 bases. With V trimmed by 2 bases and J by 4 bases, 6 bases remained unmatched. CDR1 is MNHEY, CDR2 SVGEGT, per germline. The CDR3 sequence is 15 residues long. The CDR3 is CASSYRTGHTYGYTF. Written as DNA, the CDR3 is TGTGCCAGCAGTTACCGGACAGGGCACACCTATGGCTACACCTTC.

The chain recombines TRBV7-2 with TRBJ1-1; unclear D gene. Trimming stripped 1 base from V and 1 base from J, with 7 bases between. The CDR3 extends over 14 amino acids. CDR1 and CDR2 (germline): SGHTA, FQGNSA. The CDR3 DNA reads as TGTGCCAGCAGCTTAGGCGGCGGGAACACTGAAGCTTTCTTT. It is translated as CASSLGGGNTEAFF.

The rearrangement joins TRBV28 to TRBJ2-7, with D possibly TRBD2 on 5 matching bases. Trimming removed 5 bases from V and 0 bases from J, with 14 bases in between. This CDR3 is built from 15 residues. CDR1 and CDR2 (germline): MDHEN, SYDVKM. In DNA, the CDR3 is TGTGCCAGCAGTCTATTCGGGGTCAGCTCCTACGAGCAGTACTTC. This encodes CASSLFGVSSYEQYF.

This clone was observed a few times. The same CDR3 arises from other DNA sequences in this sample as well. The V and J genes are TRBV4-3 and TRBJ2-7, with D unresolved. CDR3 size: 13 residues. Trimming pared 1 base from V and 3 bases from J, leaving 7 bases between. Germline assignment: CDR1 LGHNA and CDR2 YSLEER. This CDR3 is CASSQVGGYEQYF. CDR3 DNA: TGCGCCAGCAGCCAAGTAGGCGGCTACGAGCAGTACTTC.

This chain joins TRBV6-2 or TRBV6-3 and TRBJ1-2, with D perhaps TRBD1 (5 bases). The CDR3 runs to 14 residues. Per germline, CDR1 MNHEY and CDR2 SVGEGT. V was shortened by 6 bases and J by 5 bases, with 16 bases between the two germline ends. As DNA, the CDR3 is TGTGCCAGCAGCCGGGGACCGAGAGTGTATGGCTACACCTTC. It encodes CASSRGPRVYGYTF.

The CDR3 loop reads CASSMGSQPQHF. The DNA of the CDR3 is TGTGCCAGTAGTATGGGGAGTCAGCCCCAGCATTTT. This chain uses TRBV19 with TRBJ1-5; D is ambiguous. Germline V gene lookup returns CDR1 LNHDA and CDR2 SQIVND (reference sequence). Trimming took 3 bases from V and 6 from J, leaving 6 bases between them. The CDR3 runs to 12 residues.

The V call is TRBV7-8, the J call TRBJ2-7; the match to TRBD2 covers 12 bases. V was pared by 6 bases and J by 2 bases, with 5 bases of the junction left unmatched. Germline CDR1 SGHVS, CDR2 FQNEAQ. The length of the CDR3 is 15 residues. The CDR3 DNA is TGTGCCAGCAGGGCTCTAGCGGGGGGGGCCTACGAGCAGTACTTC. It encodes CASRALAGGAYEQYF.

The J gene is TRBJ2-3, the V gene TRBV9, with 9 nucleotides matching TRBD2. Germline CDR1 reads SGDLS; CDR2 reads YYNGEE. The CDR3 consists of 16 residues. Unmatched junction bases numbered 4, after V lost 0 bases and J lost 2 bases. In DNA, the CDR3 is TGTGCCAGCAGCGTAGACAGCGGGGGGAACACAGATACGCAGTATTTT. Residues: CASSVDSGGNTDTQYF.